This TCR beta chain emerged from a study of identical twins. This clonotype appeared a few times. Its specificity is not known. From the 5' RACE reads, TCRdb called clonotypes with MiXCR, one entry per CDR3 protein. The sample records around 490,000 distinct CDR3 sequences, 13% to 15% being singletons. Findings and caveats of the study: With abundant cord blood beta clonotypes, insertions were fewer; memory repertoires showed no such pattern. Excess low generation probability was seen in twin-shared out-of-frame alpha sequences.

No donor was unhealthy or non-Caucasian. These data were also reused for a study on yellow fever vaccine responses in identical twins.

The material sequenced was CD4+ T cells sorted from blood. The sequence came from a woman aged 18-29 years in good health.

In DNA, the CDR3 is TGTGCCAGCAGTACCCGACAGGGTGGGTTCGGAGAGACCCAGTACTTC. This gives the protein CASSTRQGGFGETQYF. The gene calls are TRBV12-3 or TRBV12-4 and TRBJ2-5; 7 bases match TRBD1. CDR3 length equals 16 residues. V was pared by 5 bases and J by 4 bases, with 13 bases of the junction left unmatched.